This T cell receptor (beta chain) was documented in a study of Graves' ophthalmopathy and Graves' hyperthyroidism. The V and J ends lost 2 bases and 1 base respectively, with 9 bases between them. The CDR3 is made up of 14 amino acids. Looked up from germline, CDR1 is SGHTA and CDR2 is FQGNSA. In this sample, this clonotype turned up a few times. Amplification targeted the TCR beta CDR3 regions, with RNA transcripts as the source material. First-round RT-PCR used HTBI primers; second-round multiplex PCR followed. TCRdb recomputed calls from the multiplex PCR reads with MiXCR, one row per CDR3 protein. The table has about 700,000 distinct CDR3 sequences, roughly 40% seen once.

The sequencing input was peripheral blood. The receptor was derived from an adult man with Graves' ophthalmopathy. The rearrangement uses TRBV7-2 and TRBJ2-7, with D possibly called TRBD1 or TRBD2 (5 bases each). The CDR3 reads CASSLYGTSYEQYF. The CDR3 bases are TGTGCCAGCAGCTTATATGGGACGTCCTACGAGCAGTACTTC.